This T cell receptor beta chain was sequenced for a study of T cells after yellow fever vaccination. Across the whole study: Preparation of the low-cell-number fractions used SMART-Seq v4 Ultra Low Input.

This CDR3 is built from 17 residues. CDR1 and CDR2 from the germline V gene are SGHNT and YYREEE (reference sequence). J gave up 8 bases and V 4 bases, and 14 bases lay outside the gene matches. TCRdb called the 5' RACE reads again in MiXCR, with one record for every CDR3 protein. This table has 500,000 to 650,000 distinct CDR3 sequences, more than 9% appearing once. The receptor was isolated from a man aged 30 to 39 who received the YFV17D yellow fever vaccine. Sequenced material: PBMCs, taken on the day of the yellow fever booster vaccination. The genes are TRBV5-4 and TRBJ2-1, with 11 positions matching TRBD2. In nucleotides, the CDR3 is TGTGCCAGCAGCGGATTAGCGGGAGGGCCGTTTGTATATGAGCAGTTCTTC. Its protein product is CASSGLAGGPFVYEQFF.